This entry is about one T cell receptor (beta chain). The germline gives CDR1 LGHNT, CDR2 FRNRAP. Trimming stripped 5 bases from V and 6 bases from J, with 16 bases between. This CDR3 has 15 residues. This sample is part of a study of blood T cell repertoires in COVID-19. Here immunoSEQ multiplex PCR was the method, and the copy in TCRdb shows in-frame clones only, minus some. This sample has about 170,000 clones, with 80% to 85% found just once. The TCR sequence derives from a woman in her seventies with COVID-19, enrolled during active disease. V usage is TRBV12-5 and J usage is TRBJ2-2; a weak D match, TRBD1 (5 bases). Sequencing input: peripheral blood. The CDR3 loop is CASGLPTWGAGELFF. The CDR3 nucleotides are TGTGCTAGTGGTCTCCCCACGTGGGGCGCCGGGGAGCTGTTTTTT. Complete variable domain (other parts from reference TRBV12-5 and TRBJ2-2): DARVTQTPRHKVTEMGQEVTMRCQPILGHNTVFWYRQTMMQGLELLAYFRNRAPLDDSGMPKDRFSAEMPDATLATLKIQPSEPRDSAVYFCASGLPTWGAGELFFGEGSRLTVL.